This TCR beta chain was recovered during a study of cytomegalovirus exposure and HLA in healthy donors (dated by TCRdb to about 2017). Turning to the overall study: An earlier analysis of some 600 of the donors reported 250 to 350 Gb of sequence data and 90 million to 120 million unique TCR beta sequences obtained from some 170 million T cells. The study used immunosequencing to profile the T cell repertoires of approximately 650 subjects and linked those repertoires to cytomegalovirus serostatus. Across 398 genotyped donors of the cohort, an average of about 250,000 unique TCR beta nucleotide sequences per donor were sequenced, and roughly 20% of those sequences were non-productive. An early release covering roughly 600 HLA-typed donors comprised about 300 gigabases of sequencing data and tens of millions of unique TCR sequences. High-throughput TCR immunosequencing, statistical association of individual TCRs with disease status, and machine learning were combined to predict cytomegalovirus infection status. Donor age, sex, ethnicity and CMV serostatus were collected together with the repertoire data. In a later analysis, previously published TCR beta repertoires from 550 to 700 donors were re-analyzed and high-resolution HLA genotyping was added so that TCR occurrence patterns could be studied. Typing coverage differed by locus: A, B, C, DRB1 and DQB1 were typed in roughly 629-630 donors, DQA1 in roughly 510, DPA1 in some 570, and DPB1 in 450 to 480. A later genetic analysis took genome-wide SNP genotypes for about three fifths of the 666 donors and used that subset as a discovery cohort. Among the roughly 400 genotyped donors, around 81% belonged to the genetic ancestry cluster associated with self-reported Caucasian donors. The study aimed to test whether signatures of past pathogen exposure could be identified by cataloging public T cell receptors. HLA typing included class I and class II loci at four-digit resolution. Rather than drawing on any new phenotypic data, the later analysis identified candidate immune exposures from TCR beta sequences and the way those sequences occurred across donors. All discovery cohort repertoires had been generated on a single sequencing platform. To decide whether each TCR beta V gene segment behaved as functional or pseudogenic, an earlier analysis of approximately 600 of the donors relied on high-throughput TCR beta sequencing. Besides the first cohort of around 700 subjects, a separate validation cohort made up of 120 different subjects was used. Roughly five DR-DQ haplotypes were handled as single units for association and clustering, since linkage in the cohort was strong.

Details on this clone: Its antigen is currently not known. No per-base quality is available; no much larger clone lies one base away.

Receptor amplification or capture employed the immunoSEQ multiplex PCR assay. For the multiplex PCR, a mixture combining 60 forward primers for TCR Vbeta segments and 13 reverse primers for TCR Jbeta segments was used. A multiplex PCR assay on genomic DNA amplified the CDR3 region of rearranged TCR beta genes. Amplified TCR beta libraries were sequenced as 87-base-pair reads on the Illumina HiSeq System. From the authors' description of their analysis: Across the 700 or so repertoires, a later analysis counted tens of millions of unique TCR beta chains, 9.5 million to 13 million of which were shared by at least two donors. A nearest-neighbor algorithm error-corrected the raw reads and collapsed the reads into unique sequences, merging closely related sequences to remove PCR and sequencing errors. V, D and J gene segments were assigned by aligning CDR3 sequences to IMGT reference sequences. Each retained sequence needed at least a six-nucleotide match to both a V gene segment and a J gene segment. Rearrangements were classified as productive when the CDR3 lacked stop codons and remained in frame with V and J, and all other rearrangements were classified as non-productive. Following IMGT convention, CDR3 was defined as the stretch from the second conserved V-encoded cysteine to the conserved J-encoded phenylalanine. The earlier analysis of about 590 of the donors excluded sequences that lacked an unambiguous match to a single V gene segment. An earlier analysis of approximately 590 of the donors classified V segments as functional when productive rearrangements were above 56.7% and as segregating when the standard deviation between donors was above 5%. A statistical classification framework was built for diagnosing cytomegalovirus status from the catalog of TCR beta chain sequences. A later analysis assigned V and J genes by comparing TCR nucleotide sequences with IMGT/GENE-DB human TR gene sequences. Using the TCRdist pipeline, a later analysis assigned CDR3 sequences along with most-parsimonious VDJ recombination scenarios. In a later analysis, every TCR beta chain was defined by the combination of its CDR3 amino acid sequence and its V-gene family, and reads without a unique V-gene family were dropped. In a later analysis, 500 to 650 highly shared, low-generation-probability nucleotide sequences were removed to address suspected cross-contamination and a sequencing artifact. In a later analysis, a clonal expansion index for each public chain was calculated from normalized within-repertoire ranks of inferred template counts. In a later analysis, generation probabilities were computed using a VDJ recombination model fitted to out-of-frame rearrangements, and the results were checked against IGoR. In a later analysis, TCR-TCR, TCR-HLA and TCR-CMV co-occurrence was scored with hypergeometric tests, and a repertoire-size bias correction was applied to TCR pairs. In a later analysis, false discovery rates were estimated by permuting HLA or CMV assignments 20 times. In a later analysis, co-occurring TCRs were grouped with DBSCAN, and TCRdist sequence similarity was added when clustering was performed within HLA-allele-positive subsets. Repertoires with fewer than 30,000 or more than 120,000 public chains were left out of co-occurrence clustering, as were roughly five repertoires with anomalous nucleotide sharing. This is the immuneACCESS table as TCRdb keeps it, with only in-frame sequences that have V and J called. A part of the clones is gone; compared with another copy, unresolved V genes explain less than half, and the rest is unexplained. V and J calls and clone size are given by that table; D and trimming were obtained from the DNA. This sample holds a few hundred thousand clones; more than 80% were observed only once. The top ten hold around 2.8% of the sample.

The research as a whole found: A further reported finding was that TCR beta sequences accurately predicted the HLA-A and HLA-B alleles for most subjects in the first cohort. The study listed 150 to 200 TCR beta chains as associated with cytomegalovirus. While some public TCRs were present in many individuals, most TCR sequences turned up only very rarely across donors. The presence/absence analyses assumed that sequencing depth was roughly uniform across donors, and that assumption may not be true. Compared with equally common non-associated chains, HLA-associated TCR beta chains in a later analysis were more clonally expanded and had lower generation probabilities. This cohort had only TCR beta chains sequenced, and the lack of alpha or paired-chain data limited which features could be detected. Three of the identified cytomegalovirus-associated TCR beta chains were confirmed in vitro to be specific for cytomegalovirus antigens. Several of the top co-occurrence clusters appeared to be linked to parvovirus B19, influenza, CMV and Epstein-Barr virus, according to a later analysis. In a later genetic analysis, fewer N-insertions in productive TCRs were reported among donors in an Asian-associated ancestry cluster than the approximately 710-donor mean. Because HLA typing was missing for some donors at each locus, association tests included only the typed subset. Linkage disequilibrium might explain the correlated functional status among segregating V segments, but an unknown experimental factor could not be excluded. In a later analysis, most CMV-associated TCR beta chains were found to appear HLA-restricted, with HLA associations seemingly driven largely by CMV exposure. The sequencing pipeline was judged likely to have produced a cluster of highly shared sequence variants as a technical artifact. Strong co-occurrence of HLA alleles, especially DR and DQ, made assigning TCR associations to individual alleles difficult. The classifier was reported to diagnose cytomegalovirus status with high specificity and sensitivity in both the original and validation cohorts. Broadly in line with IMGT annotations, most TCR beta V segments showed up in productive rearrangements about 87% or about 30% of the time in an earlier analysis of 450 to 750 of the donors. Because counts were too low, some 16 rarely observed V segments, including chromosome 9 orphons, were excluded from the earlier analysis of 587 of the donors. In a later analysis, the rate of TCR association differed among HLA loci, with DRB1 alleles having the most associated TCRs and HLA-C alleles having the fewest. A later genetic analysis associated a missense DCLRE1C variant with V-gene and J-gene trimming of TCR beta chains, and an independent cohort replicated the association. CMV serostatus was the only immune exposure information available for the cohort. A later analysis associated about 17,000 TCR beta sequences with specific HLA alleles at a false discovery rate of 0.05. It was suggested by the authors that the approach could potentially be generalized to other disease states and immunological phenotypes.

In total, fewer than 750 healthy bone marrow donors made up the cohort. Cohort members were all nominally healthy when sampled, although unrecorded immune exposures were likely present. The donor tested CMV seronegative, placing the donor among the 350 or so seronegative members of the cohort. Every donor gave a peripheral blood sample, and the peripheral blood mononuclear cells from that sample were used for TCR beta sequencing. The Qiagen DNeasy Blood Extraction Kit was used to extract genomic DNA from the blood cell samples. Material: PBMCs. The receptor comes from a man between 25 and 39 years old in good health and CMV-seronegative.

The DNA is as follows: TGTGCCAGCAGTTTAAGGGGGAGGGGGAGCAATCAGCCCCAGCATTTT. This gives the protein CASSLRGRGSNQPQHF. The chain employs TRBV27 and TRBJ1-5; the D region possibly corresponds to TRBD1 (6 bases align). V sheds 2 bases and J sheds 1 base, leaving 12 bases between their ends. The germline V gene (reference sequence) specifies MNHEY as CDR1 and SMNVEV as CDR2. Reading from cysteine to phenylalanine, the CDR3 counts 16 amino acids. The read is trimmed to its CDR3 DNA, 48 bases read in frame from base 1.